These T cell receptor beta chains were read from a single sample in a study of CD8+CD57+ T cells in acquired aplastic anemia. From the reads, TCRdb called clonotypes with MiXCR, one entry per CDR3 protein. The table shows around 190,000 distinct CDR3 sequences, with approximately 52% occurring only once. Material: sorted CD4+, CD8+, or CD8+CD57+ T cells (not recorded which) from PBMCs. The source of these receptors is a human donor in good health, serving as a control. The CDR3 runs from the conserved cysteine through the conserved F or W. A D gene is named only where the DNA matches it firmly. The size field is filled for only some rows; it gives once, few, many or a size class.

TRBD1 | TRBJ1-2 | many | TRBV6-1 | TGTGCCAGCCAAAACAGGGGATGGGGCTACACCTTC | CASQNRGWGYTF
NA | TRBJ2-7 | many | TRBV20-1 | TGCAGTGCCTTTAGCGGTGGGGCCAAACAGCAGTACTTC | CSAFSGGAKQQYF
NA | TRBJ2-1 | NA | TRBV19 | TGTGCCAGTAGTATAGTTTGGGGGCCCCCGGTCTTC | CASSIVWGPPVF
NA | TRBJ2-7 | NA | TRBV5-1 | TGCGCCAGCAGTGAAGTGAGACCCTCCTACGAGCAGTACTTC | CASSEVRPSYEQYF
TRBD1 | TRBJ2-1 | NA | TRBV19 | TGTGCCAGTACCCCCAAGAGGGGGCTGTTCGGGCAGTTCTTC | CASTPKRGLFGQFF
TRBD1 | TRBJ2-5 | NA | TRBV28 | TGTGCCAGCAGCCCCGGACAGGAGAAAGAGACCCAGTACTTC | CASSPGQEKETQYF
TRBD1 | TRBJ2-2 | NA | TRBV7-2 | TGTGCCAGCAGGGTCGGACAGGAGCACACCGGGGAGCTGTTTTTT | CASRVGQEHTGELFF
NA | TRBJ1-5 | many | TRBV7-8 | TGTGCCAGCAGCTTAGGGGGGGCAGGGAGCAGCAATCAGCCCCAGCATTTT | CASSLGGAGSSNQPQHF
NA | TRBJ2-6 | many | TRBV20-1 | TGCAGTGCTAGTCGGCCCGGCGCCAACGTCCTGACTTTC | CSASRPGANVLTF
TRBD1 | TRBJ2-7 | NA | TRBV28 | TGTGCCAGCAGTCCTGGGACAGAGCTCTACGAGCAGTACTTC | CASSPGTELYEQYF
TRBD1 | TRBJ1-1 | NA | TRBV29-1 | TGCAGCCTGGGACAGGGTGGCACTGAAGCTTTCTTT | CSLGQGGTEAFF
NA | TRBJ2-7 | NA | TRBV20-1 | TGCAGTGCTAGAGATTTGACAGGCGGCGGGCACTTC | CSARDLTGGGHF
NA | TRBJ1-5 | NA | TRBV24-1 | TGTGCCACCAGTGCCCAGGGGAATCAGCCCCAGCATTTT | CATSAQGNQPQHF
TRBD1 | TRBJ1-6 | many | TRBV5-4 | TGTGCCAGCAGCTTGGGACAGGGAGGGTTCGATAATTCACCCCTCCACTTT | CASSLGQGGFDNSPLHF
NA | TRBJ1-2 | medium-sized | TRBV20-1 | TGCAGTGCTAGTAAGGGGTGGGGCTATGGCTACACCTTC | CSASKGWGYGYTF
TRBD1 | TRBJ1-3 | many | TRBV7-8 | TGTGCCAGCAGCCCCCAGACAGGGACGGTTGGAAACACCATATATTTT | CASSPQTGTVGNTIYF
TRBD1 | TRBJ2-7 | few | TRBV4-2 | TGTGCCAGCCCGGGACAGTCCGCCTACGAGCAGTACTTC | CASPGQSAYEQYF
TRBD1 | TRBJ2-2 | NA | TRBV20-1 | TGCAGTGCTAGAGAGGGGGGGACAGGGTTCTCCGGGGAGCTGTTTTTT | CSAREGGTGFSGELFF
NA | TRBJ2-3 | many | TRBV4-2 | TGTGCCAGCAGCCGGGGGGCAGGGACAGATACGCAGTATTTT | CASSRGAGTDTQYF
TRBD2 | TRBJ2-1 | NA | TRBV2 | TGTGCCAGCAGGACTGTCGGGGGGGCCATTCCGTTCTTC | CASRTVGGAIPFF
TRBD2 | TRBJ2-3 | NA | TRBV7-2 | TGTGCCAGCAGCTCTGGCGGGGGGGCGTGGGATACGCAGTATTTT | CASSSGGGAWDTQYF
TRBD1 | TRBJ1-5 | NA | TRBV10-3 | TGTGCCATCAGTGCCGGACAGGAACGTCAGCCCCAGCATTTT | CAISAGQERQPQHF
TRBD1 | TRBJ2-7 | NA | TRBV9 | TGTGCCAGCAGCGCCTCCACGGACAGGGCTCTGGGCTACGAGCAGTACTTC | CASSASTDRALGYEQYF
NA | TRBJ1-1 | NA | TRBV5-1 | TGCGCCAGCAGCTTCAGTAAGGCAACGTTCACTGAAGCTTTCTTT | CASSFSKATFTEAFF
TRBD2 | TRBJ2-1 | NA | TRBV10-3 | TGTGCCATCAGGGGTAGCGGGGGTCCGGGGGAGCAGTTCTTC | CAIRGSGGPGEQFF
NA | TRBJ2-5 | NA | TRBV9 | TGTGCCAGCAGCGGGGCCGGGACCTGGGAGACCCAGTACTTC | CASSGAGTWETQYF
NA | TRBJ1-5 | NA | TRBV19 | TGTGCCAGTAGTACAACAGGGACTCAGCCCCAGCATTTT | CASSTTGTQPQHF
NA | TRBJ1-1 | many | TRBV10-3 | TGTGCCATCAGCCCAACAGGGAAGTCCCCAGGGACTGAAGCTTTCTTT | CAISPTGKSPGTEAFF
TRBD2 | TRBJ2-3 | NA | TRBV20-1 | TGCAGTGCTAGGGATAGCGGGGGGGCCTCAGATACGCAGTATTTT | CSARDSGGASDTQYF
NA | TRBJ1-1 | NA | TRBV15 | TGTGCCACCAGCAGATGGTCCCTGGGGTCAAACACTGAAGCTTTCTTT | CATSRWSLGSNTEAFF
TRBD1 | TRBJ2-5 | many | TRBV7-9 | TGTGCCAGCAGCTTAGGGCGGGCAGGGGGAGAGACCCAGTACTTC | CASSLGRAGGETQYF
TRBD1 | TRBJ1-2 | NA | TRBV20-1 | TGCAGTGCTAGAGACAGGGGGCCTAGGTGGGGCTACACCTTC | CSARDRGPRWGYTF
NA | TRBJ2-7 | NA | TRBV25-1 | TGTGCCAGCAGTTCAGTTCGACTAGGAGGCGAGCAGTACTTC | CASSSVRLGGEQYF
TRBD1 | TRBJ2-7 | NA | TRBV20-1 | TGCAGTGCCTCGGGACAGGCCGGGAGCGAGCAGTACTTC | CSASGQAGSEQYF
NA | TRBJ2-7 | NA | TRBV2 | TGTGCCAGCAGAGGGGAACCCTACGAGCAGTACTTC | CASRGEPYEQYF
NA | TRBJ1-2 | NA | TRBV25-1 | TGTGCCAGCAGTACCCTCAGGAAGGGGCCAAGCGGGGGCCACACCTTC | CASSTLRKGPSGGHTF
NA | TRBJ2-5 | once | TRBV7-6 | TGTGCCAGCAGCCAGGGGAAAGAAAGGACCCAGTACTTC | CASSQGKERTQYF
NA | TRBJ2-2 | NA | TRBV6-5 | TGTGCCAGCAGGCGGGAAGCCGGGGAGCTGTTTTTT | CASRREAGELFF
NA | TRBJ2-7 | once | TRBV5-1 | TGCGCCAGCAGCTCCCGGGACGGGCACTACGAGCAGTACTTC | CASSSRDGHYEQYF
TRBD1 | TRBJ1-6 | NA | TRBV19 | TGTGCCAGTAGTCTCACGGACAGGGATAATTCACCCCTCCACTTT | CASSLTDRDNSPLHF
TRBD1 | TRBJ1-1 | many | TRBV7-9 | TGTGCCAGCAGCCTGACAGGGGGCTTCACTGAAGCTTTCTTT | CASSLTGGFTEAFF